This TCR beta chain was obtained from a study of T-cell reconstitution after alpha-beta-depleted transplantation in children. The authors prepared the TCRbeta library with unique molecular identifiers. TCRdb re-called the PCR reads through MiXCR, storing one row per CDR3 protein. The sample carries about 690,000 distinct CDR3 sequences, around 17% recorded once. The ends lost 0 bases at V and 4 bases at J; junction bases unmatched: 5. The CDR3 contains 16 residues. The V gene's germline CDR1 is SGHVS and CDR2 FNYEAQ. Sequencing used PBMCs from the stem cell graft donor, obtained from the stem cell graft. The rearrangement joins TRBV7-6 to TRBJ2-3; 9 bases fit TRBD1. The TCR originated in a human donor who donated a stem cell graft to a child with acute myeloid leukemia. The CDR3 DNA sequence: TGTGCCAGCAGCTTAGCCTACAGGGGGCGCCCAGATACGCAGTATTTT. Protein product: CASSLAYRGRPDTQYF. The whole variable domain, remainder taken from reference TRBV7-6 and TRBJ2-3, is GAGVSQSPRYKVTKRGQDVALRCDPISGHVSLYWYRQALGQGPEFLTYFNYEAQQDKSGLPNDRFSAERPEGSISTLTIQRTEQRDSAMYRCASSLAYRGRPDTQYFGPGTRLTVL.